This is a list of T cell receptor beta chains from one sample in a study of blood T cell repertoires in COVID-19. The assay was immunoSEQ multiplex PCR, and TCRdb's table has in-frame clones only and misses some. The table lists 80,000 or so clones, over 65% of them singletons. Sequencing was done on a sample of peripheral blood. These receptor sequences come from a man aged 45 to 65 with active or convalescent COVID-19. CDR3s include the opening cysteine and the closing phenylalanine or tryptophan. A D gene is named only where the DNA matches it firmly. The size of a clone is reported for some rows only, either as once, few or many, or as a class for expanded clones.

v_call	clone_size	d_call	j_call	cdr3_nt	cdr3_aa
TRBV9	NA	NA	TRBJ1-3	TGTGCCAGCACCTTAGGGGCAGACGGAAACACCATATATTTT	CASTLGADGNTIYF
TRBV28	once	NA	TRBJ1-2	TGTGCCAGCAGTCGACCAGGGTCCGGCTACACCTTC	CASSRPGSGYTF
TRBV6-5	NA	NA	TRBJ1-1	TGTGCCAGCAGGAAAAACAGGGACACTGAAGCTTTCTTT	CASRKNRDTEAFF
TRBV30	few	TRBD1	TRBJ2-3	TGTGCCTGGGCCGCGGACAGGGGGGTAGCAGATACGCAGTATTTT	CAWAADRGVADTQYF
TRBV11-2	few	NA	TRBJ1-1	TGTGCCAGCAGCCGGGAGGAGAACACTGAAGCTTTCTTT	CASSREENTEAFF
TRBV18	NA	TRBD1	TRBJ1-1	TGTGCCAGCTCACTTCAAGGACAGGTTGGCACTGAAGCTTTCTTT	CASSLQGQVGTEAFF
TRBV6-5	NA	TRBD1	TRBJ2-3	TGTGCCAGCAGTTACGGCCACAGGGGGGCAGATACGCAGTATTTT	CASSYGHRGADTQYF
TRBV5-1	once	NA	TRBJ1-1	TGCGCCAGCAGCTCGGGGAACAAGAACACTGAAGCTTTCTTT	CASSSGNKNTEAFF
TRBV2	NA	NA	TRBJ2-5	TGTGCCAGCAGTGAGGGTGACAGGCAAGAGACCCAGTACTTC	CASSEGDRQETQYF
TRBV25-1	NA	NA	TRBJ1-6	TGTGCCAGCACCGGTAGCTCCTATAATTCACCCCTCCACTTT	CASTGSSYNSPLHF
TRBV2	NA	NA	TRBJ1-1	TGTGCCAGCAGTGAAGCGCCGAGGTTGGACACTGAAGCTTTCTTT	CASSEAPRLDTEAFF